The clone carrying this T cell receptor beta chain was found many times. Its specificity is unknown. Trimming cost V 7 bases and J 1 base, with 14 bases left between them. Germline loops: CDR1 SGHRS, CDR2 YFSETQ. The CDR3 covers 15 residues. The data were taken from a study of HIV-infected patients and healthy controls. Notes on the study in general: Significantly higher mean Gini indices appeared in HIV-infected repertoires, possibly reflecting oligoclonality. Eight alpha and eight beta V genes differed significantly in mean usage between HIV-infected patients and controls.

No cell fractionation was done, so the repertoire covers all unsorted peripheral blood T cells. Reverse transcription used around 500 ng RNA and constant-region primers for alpha and beta. Using multiplexing indices, alpha and beta chain libraries were generated apart by chain-specific third strand synthesis. Using its own MiXCR run on the 5' RACE reads, TCRdb lists one record per CDR3 protein. Altogether approximately 15,000 distinct CDR3 sequences are present, about 5.4% being singletons, with the ten largest covering 1.9%. The sequencing sample was made of blood. This TCR derives from an adult in good health. The gene calls are TRBV5-1 and TRBJ2-2; D not resolved. CDR3 sequence: CASSRFPLNTGELFF. The CDR3 nucleotides read TGCGCCAGCTCCCGGTTCCCTCTGAACACCGGGGAGCTGTTTTTT.